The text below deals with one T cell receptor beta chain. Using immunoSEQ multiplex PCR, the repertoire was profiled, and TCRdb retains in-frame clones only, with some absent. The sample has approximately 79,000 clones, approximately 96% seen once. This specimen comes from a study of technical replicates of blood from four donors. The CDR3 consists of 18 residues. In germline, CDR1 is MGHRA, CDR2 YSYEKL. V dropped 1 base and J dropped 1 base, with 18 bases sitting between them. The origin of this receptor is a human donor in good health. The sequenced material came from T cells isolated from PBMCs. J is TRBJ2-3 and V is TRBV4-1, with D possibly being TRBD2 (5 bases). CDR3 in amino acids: CASSQVVFREKGTDTQYF. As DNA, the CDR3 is TGCGCCAGCAGCCAAGTAGTATTCCGGGAAAAGGGCACAGATACGCAGTATTTT.